The 14 T cell receptor beta chains below were found in one sample sequenced in a study of cytomegalovirus exposure and HLA in healthy donors (dated by TCRdb to 2016 to 2017). Library preparation was by the immunoSEQ multiplex PCR assay. For the multiplex PCR, a mixture combining 60 forward primers for TCR Vbeta segments and 13 reverse primers for TCR Jbeta segments was used. In its TCRdb copy, this immuneACCESS table keeps in-frame sequences only and misses some clones. Where compared with another copy, unresolved V genes explain less than half of these, and the others have no known cause. A total of about 210,000 clones appear in this sample, 75% to 80% of them only once. The top ten hold approximately 1.8% of the sample. What was sequenced was PBMCs. The receptors come from a male donor in good health and CMV-seronegative.

The rearrangement uses TRBV7-9 and TRBJ2-5; D unclear. The CDR3 has 12 amino acids. The V and J ends lost 5 bases and 5 bases respectively, with 9 bases between them. Per the germline V gene, CDR1 is SEHNR and CDR2 is FQNEAQ (reference sequence). The CDR3 nucleotides read TGTGCCAGCAGCCCCCCTCAGGAGACCCAGTACTTC. Its protein product is CASSPPQETQYF. The full variable domain, its missing parts supplied by reference TRBV7-9 and TRBJ2-5, is DTGVSQNPRHKITKRGQNVTFRCDPISEHNRLYWYRQTLGQGPEFLTYFQNEAQLEKSRLLSDRFSAERPKGSFSTLEIQRTEQGDSAMYLCASSPPQETQYFGPGTRLLVL.

V usage is TRBV11-3 and J usage is TRBJ2-1, with TRBD2 matching over 10 bases. The V segment lost 3 bases and the J segment 4 bases; nucleotides outside the gene matches: 0. This CDR3 is 14 amino acids long. Germline CDR1 and CDR2: SGHNT and YENEEA. CDR3 region: CASSLTSGYNEQFF. CDR3 in DNA: TGTGCCAGCAGCTTGACTAGCGGGTACAATGAGCAGTTCTTC.

This CDR3 is CASSSGTGAGGYTF. DNA of the CDR3: TGTGCCAGCAGCTCCGGGACAGGGGCGGGAGGCTACACCTTC. The chain joins TRBV28 to TRBJ1-2, with 10 bases lining up with TRBD1. The germline V gene has CDR1 MDHEN and CDR2 SYDVKM. Germline trimming cut 6 bases from V and 8 bases from J; bases unmatched to any gene: 9. The CDR3 runs to 14 residues.

The V and J genes are TRBV6-5 and TRBJ2-2; D is perhaps TRBD2 (6 bases). Deletions cut 2 bases from V and 6 bases from J, with 10 bases between. CDR1 MNHEY and CDR2 SVGAGI come from the germline V gene. The CDR3 length is 14 residues. CDR3 coding DNA: TGTGCCAGCAGTTACGGAGGGGACGCCGGGGAGCTGTTTTTT. Protein product: CASSYGGDAGELFF.

This clone was picked up one time. The same CDR3 arises from other DNA sequences in this sample as well. V is TRBV6-1 and J is TRBJ2-7; 10 positions agree with TRBD1. CDR1 is MNHNS, CDR2 SASEGT, per germline. The CDR3 totals 16 residues. V dropped 3 bases and J dropped 5; count of bases not matched to a gene: 10. CDR3 coding DNA: TGTGCCAGCAGTGAGGTATGGGGACAGGGGTTGGACGAGCAGTACTTC. Translating it yields CASSEVWGQGLDEQYF.

The V and J genes are TRBV27 and TRBJ2-1; 10 nucleotides agree with TRBD2. The CDR3 is 14 residues long. Per germline, CDR1 MNHEY and CDR2 SMNVEV (reference sequence). Losses at the gene ends were 3 bases for V and 8 bases for J; bases not matched to a gene: 4. The CDR3, as DNA: TGTGCCAGCAGTTTTAGCGGGAGGATCGATGAGCAGTTCTTC. This encodes CASSFSGRIDEQFF.

The chain has TRBV18 and TRBJ2-5; TRBD1 is a possible D gene (5 bases). The germline V gene has CDR1 KGHSH and CDR2 LQKENI. The CDR3 spans 13 residues. CDR3 protein: CDSGCRAEETQYF. In DNA form, the CDR3 reads TGTGATTCCGGGTGCAGGGCGGAGGAGACCCAGTACTTC.

The chain is built from TRBV10-3 and TRBJ2-7; 7 bases are a match to TRBD1. Germline CDR1 and CDR2: ENHRY and SYGVKD. Losses at the gene ends were 6 bases for V and 4 bases for J; bases not matched to a gene: 9. The CDR3 consists of 14 residues. CDR3 residues: CAISSGTVSYEQYF. The CDR3 DNA reads TGTGCCATCAGCTCCGGGACAGTATCTTACGAGCAGTACTTC.

The rearrangement links TRBV5-1 to TRBJ1-2, with D perhaps TRBD1 (5 bases). The CDR3 has 15 residues. The germline V gene has CDR1 SGHRS and CDR2 YFSETQ. The V end was cut by 5 bases, the J end by 4 bases, with 18 bases between. As DNA, the CDR3 is TGCGCCAGCAGGGGAGGGATCACCGGGACCTATGGCTACACCTTC. It yields the protein CASRGGITGTYGYTF.

In nucleotides, the CDR3 is TGTGCCAGCAGTTTAGGGGGAGGGCTGCCCCAGCATTTT. Translating gives CASSLGGGLPQHF. This sequence joins TRBV27 and TRBJ1-5; weak D call: TRBD1 (5 bases). Trimming stripped 2 bases from V and 9 bases from J, with 11 bases between. From germline, CDR1 is MNHEY and CDR2 SMNVEV (reference sequence). This CDR3 has 13 amino acids.

This clone was seen only a few times. One end of the junction is discordant with germline, which a read error may explain. The rearrangement joins TRBV7-9 to TRBJ1-4, with D perhaps matching TRBD1 (6 bases). This CDR3 is built from 15 residues. Germline CDR1 SEHNR, CDR2 FQNEAQ (reference sequence). The DNA for the CDR3 is TGTTCCAGCAGCTCACAACAGGGCTACTCTTGGAAACTGTTTTTT. It translates to CSSSSQQGYSWKLFF. The full variable domain, completed using reference TRBV7-9 and TRBJ1-4, is DTGVSQNPRHKITKRGQNVTFRCDPISEHNRLYWYRQTLGQGPEFLTYFQNEAQLEKSRLLSDRFSAERPKGSFSTLEIQRTEQGDSAMYLCSSSSQQGYSWKLFFGSGTQLSVL.

The chain recombines TRBV5-6 with TRBJ2-5; TRBD1 matches 10 bases. Germline trimming cut 0 bases from V and 2 bases from J; bases unmatched to any gene: 4. The CDR3 spans 16 residues. Germline V gene lookup returns CDR1 SGHDT and CDR2 YYEEEE. The CDR3: CASSLALDRGQETQYF. For the CDR3, the DNA is TGTGCCAGCAGCTTGGCTCTGGACAGGGGGCAAGAGACCCAGTACTTC.

This chain links TRBV13 with TRBJ2-3; the match to TRBD2 covers 8 bases. Trimming took 3 bases from V and 4 from J; bases not matched to a gene: 15. The CDR3 covers 18 residues. Germline values: CDR1 PRHDT, CDR2 FYEKMQ (reference sequence). DNA of the CDR3: TGTGCCAGCAGCTTTCCCGGAGCGACTAGCGAGGAGGCAGATACGCAGTATTTT. Residues: CASSFPGATSEEADTQYF.

Concerning this clone: This likely comes from a read error, as the CDR3 has no conserved phenylalanine or tryptophan at its end. The gene calls are TRBV7-2 and TRBJ1-2; a weak D match, TRBD1 (6 bases). V was shortened by 0 bases and J by 6 bases, with 14 bases between the two germline ends. Germline V CDR1 and CDR2: SGHTA, FQGNSA. The CDR3 covers 15 residues. In DNA form, the CDR3 reads TGTGCCAGCAGCTTAGCGCAGGGGTCTTATGATGGCTACACCCTC. Translated: CASSLAQGSYDGYTL.